This T cell receptor (beta chain) was sequenced for a study of cytomegalovirus exposure and HLA in healthy donors. Looked up from germline, CDR1 is MDHEN and CDR2 is SYDVKM. The CDR3 spans 13 residues. Trimming stripped 3 bases from V and 1 base from J, with 7 bases between. Both 60 Vbeta primers and 13 Jbeta primers went into the PCR. TCRdb's copy holds only in-frame clones and misses some; the assay was immunoSEQ multiplex PCR. The repertoire has approximately 120,000 clones, approximately 79% of them found once; the top ten carry 3.5% to 4.5%. Overall study results and limits: Reportedly, HLA-A and HLA-B alleles of most subjects were accurately predicted from TCR beta.

With regard to this clone: Antigen specificity is unknown.

The donors gave bone marrow, and they were healthy. V is TRBV28 and J is TRBJ2-7, with D unclear. The sequence derives from a man aged 25-45 years in good health and CMV-seronegative. The sample comprised PBMCs. CDR3: CASSLGESYEQYF. The CDR3 nucleotides read TGTGCCAGCAGTTTGGGCGAGTCCTACGAGCAGTACTTC. Using reference TRBV28 and TRBJ2-7 for the parts outside the CDR3, the full variable domain is DVKVTQSSRYLVKRTGEKVFLECVQDMDHENMFWYRQDPGLGLRLIYFSYDVKMKEKGDIPEGYSVSREKKERFSLILESASTNQTSMYLCASSLGESYEQYFGPGTRLTVT.